Listed here are 14 T cell receptor beta chains from one sample, sequenced in a study of early T cells in non-severe SARS-CoV-2 infection. A single record per CDR3 protein comes from TCRdb applying MiXCR to the 5' RACE reads. The sample includes under 70,000 distinct CDR3 sequences, roughly 5.7% seen only once; the top ten take 3% to 4%. The sequenced sample was whole blood, obtained at baseline. Receptor source: an adult who was a healthcare worker with PCR-confirmed SARS-CoV-2 infection or an uninfected control (not recorded which).

This clonotype was counted ten times or more. The chain has TRBV12-3 or TRBV12-4 and TRBJ2-2; 7 nucleotides line up with TRBD2. With V trimmed by 8 bases and J by 1 base, 4 bases remained unmatched. CDR3 length equals 14 residues. The CDR3 sequence is CASWGTKNTGELFF. CDR3 sequence (DNA): TGTGCCAGCTGGGGGACTAAGAACACCGGGGAGCTGTTTTTT.

This clonotype was counted at least ten times. V and J are TRBV18 and TRBJ2-3; D remains ambiguous. The CDR3 contains 16 residues. With 1 base removed from V and 6 bases from J, the gap between germline ends came to 17 bases. Germline V lookup: CDR1 KGHSH, CDR2 LQKENI. CDR3 protein: CASSPLGTRSADTQYF. The CDR3, as DNA: TGTGCCAGCTCACCACTCGGAACTCGCTCCGCGGATACGCAGTATTTT.

This clonotype was picked up a small number of times. The chain is built from TRBV7-9 and TRBJ2-7, with D uncertain. The CDR3 length is 13 residues. Trimming cost V 3 bases and J 2 bases, with 8 bases left between them. The germline V gene encodes CDR1 SEHNR and CDR2 FQNEAQ (reference sequence). CDR3 in amino acids: CASSFVNPYEQYF. The CDR3 bases are TGTGCCAGCAGCTTTGTCAACCCCTACGAGCAGTACTTC.

In its sample, this clonotype was seen many times. J is TRBJ1-1 and V is TRBV7-9; D is perhaps TRBD1 (6 bases). CDR1 and CDR2 (germline): SEHNR, FQNEAQ (reference sequence). V was pared by 5 bases and J by 0 bases, with 22 bases between. The CDR3 sequence is 18 residues long. The CDR3 is CASSPRGAGGTMNTEAFF. For the CDR3, the DNA is TGTGCCAGCAGCCCTAGGGGGGCCGGAGGCACCATGAACACTGAAGCTTTCTTT.

The chain carries TRBV24-1 and TRBJ2-1; D not certain. V was trimmed by 9 bases and J by 15 bases, leaving 14 bases between them. The CDR3 spans 10 residues. Germline-derived CDR1 and CDR2 are KGHDR and SFDVKD. CDR3 nucleotides: TGTGCCACCGCGAGGTACAATCGGTTCTTC. This sequence encodes CATARYNRFF.

Many counts were recorded for this clonotype. The gene calls are TRBV7-6 and TRBJ2-1, with TRBD1 matching over 8 bases. Trimming at V came to 1 base and at J to 4 bases, leaving 6 bases not matched to a gene. The V gene's germline CDR1 is SGHVS and CDR2 FNYEAQ. CDR3 length: 16 amino acids. This CDR3 reads CASSLEGRGPYNEQFF. CDR3 coding DNA: TGTGCCAGCAGCTTAGAGGGCAGGGGGCCTTACAATGAGCAGTTCTTC.

Comment on this clonotype: Germline is not matched at one junction end, which may reflect a read error. This chain links TRBV7-9 with TRBJ2-1; a weak D match, TRBD1 (6 bases). The CDR3 sequence is 13 residues long. The germline V gene has CDR1 SEHNR and CDR2 FQNEAQ (reference sequence). For the CDR3, the DNA is TGTGCCAGCCACAGGGTCTCCGACAATGAGCAGTTCTTC. The encoded protein is CASHRVSDNEQFF.

This clonotype came up a few times. This chain uses TRBV14 with TRBJ2-7; possible D gene TRBD1, 7 bases. The CDR3 covers 14 residues. Germline CDR1 is SGHDN and CDR2 is FVKESK. Trimming took 4 bases from V and 3 from J, leaving 13 bases between them. CDR3 sequence reads: CASSPAGGGYEQYF. In DNA form, the CDR3 reads TGTGCCAGCAGCCCCGCAGGGGGAGGCTACGAGCAGTACTTC.

This clonotype has at least ten counts. CDR3: CASSSTLVGFKSSGANVLTF. CDR3 coding DNA: TGTGCCAGCAGCTCCACCCTAGTGGGATTCAAGAGCTCTGGGGCCAACGTCCTGACTTTC. This chain connects TRBV11-2 to TRBJ2-6; D uncertain. Germline CDR1 reads SGHAT; CDR2 reads FQNNGV. The CDR3 is 20 amino acids. Trimming left V 4 bases short and J 0 bases short, with 22 bases between.

This clonotype was recorded a few times. CDR3 region: CSVEVESEGGGYTF. The CDR3 region has the DNA TGCAGCGTTGAAGTGGAGTCAGAAGGTGGGGGCTACACCTTC. This chain joins TRBV29-1 and TRBJ1-2; D is unclear. Per the germline V gene, CDR1 is SQVTM and CDR2 is ANQGSEA. The V and J ends lost 1 base and 8 bases respectively, with 17 bases between them. The CDR3 runs to 14 residues.

The rearrangement joins TRBV28 to TRBJ2-7; D perhaps matches TRBD2 (5 bases). Germline-derived CDR1 and CDR2 are MDHEN and SYDVKM. This CDR3 comprises 14 residues. Trimming shortened V by 11 bases and J by 1 base, and 18 bases separated the two germline ends. The CDR3 is CAASPPGVSYEQYF. CDR3 nucleotides: TGTGCCGCAAGCCCCCCCGGGGTTTCCTACGAGCAGTACTTC. Based on the CDR3 plus reference TRBV28 and TRBJ2-7, the full variable domain is DVKVTQSSRYLVKRTGEKVFLECVQDMDHENMFWYRQDPGLGLRLIYFSYDVKMKEKGDIPEGYSVSREKKERFSLILESASTNQTSMYLCAASPPGVSYEQYFGPGTRLTVT.

V usage is TRBV20-1 and J usage is TRBJ1-4; D uncertain. Near its end, the DNA agrees better with TRBJ2-2, so the J call may be wrong. The CDR3 loop spans 11 amino acids. Per germline, CDR1 DFQATT and CDR2 SNEGSKA (reference sequence). CDR3 sequence reads: CSARDGGELFF. The CDR3 coding sequence is TGCAGTGCTAGAGATGGGGGGGAGCTGTTTTTT.

This clonotype has a count of ten or more. The junction departs from the called germline gene at one end, perhaps through a read error. CDR3 residues: CASSQIPVGLAVVIF. The CDR3 DNA is TGCGCCAGCAGCCAAATTCCGGTAGGACTAGCGGTCGTGATCTTC. The chain joins TRBV4-3 to TRBJ2-1, with 10 bases identical to TRBD2. Looked up from germline, CDR1 is LGHNA and CDR2 is YSLEER. This CDR3 has 15 amino acids.

In this sample, this clonotype turned up a few times. The chain uses TRBV6-6 and TRBJ2-7; TRBD2 matches at 11 bases. Germline assignment: CDR1 MNHNY and CDR2 SVGAGI (reference sequence). J lost 4 bases, V lost 2 bases, and 4 bases had no gene match. The CDR3 runs to 15 residues. This chain's CDR3 is CASSYGGTSGYEQYF. CDR3 DNA sequence: TGTGCCAGCAGTTACGGGGGGACTAGCGGATACGAGCAGTACTTC.